The rows below give T cell receptor beta chains drawn from one sample of a study of T-cell reconstitution after alpha-beta-depleted transplantation in children. Via MiXCR, TCRdb re-called the PCR reads, giving one row per CDR3 protein. Of approximately 490,000 distinct CDR3 sequences listed, roughly an eighth were seen once; the top ten hold more than 5.5%. The sample in question was PBMCs from the stem cell graft donor, obtained from the stem cell graft. The receptors derive from a human donor who donated a stem cell graft to a child with combined immunodeficiency. CDR3s include the opening cysteine and the closing phenylalanine or tryptophan. Each record gives: J gene, clone size, V gene, D gene, CDR3 DNA, CDR3 protein. D genes are given only for firm matches. Size is omitted from some rows. Given values are once, few, many or a class for expanded clones.

j_call: TRBJ2-5; clone_size: few; v_call: TRBV12-3/TRBV12-4; d_call: .; cdr3_nt: TGTGCCAGCAGTGCTGGCATCCAAGAGACCCAGTACTTC; cdr3_aa: CASSAGIQETQYF
j_call: TRBJ2-7; clone_size: .; v_call: TRBV12-3/TRBV12-4; d_call: .; cdr3_nt: TGTGCCAGCAGTTTGCCCAGGACGAGGGAGCAGTACTTC; cdr3_aa: CASSLPRTREQYF
j_call: TRBJ1-2; clone_size: .; v_call: TRBV6-4; d_call: TRBD1; cdr3_nt: TGTGCCAGCAGTGAAGGGACAGGGGGCAACTATGGCTACACCTTC; cdr3_aa: CASSEGTGGNYGYTF
j_call: TRBJ1-5; clone_size: .; v_call: TRBV6-1; d_call: .; cdr3_nt: TGTGCCAGCAGTAATCGCCCGGCAGGGATCGGAGATCAGCCCCAGCATTTT; cdr3_aa: CASSNRPAGIGDQPQHF
j_call: TRBJ2-5; clone_size: few; v_call: TRBV7-2; d_call: .; cdr3_nt: TGTGCCAGCAGCTCTCAGCAGACCCAGTACTTC; cdr3_aa: CASSSQQTQYF
j_call: TRBJ1-3; clone_size: .; v_call: TRBV11-2; d_call: TRBD1; cdr3_nt: TGTGCCAGCAGCTTAGATACCGGGACAGGCGTCTCTGGAAACACCATATATTTT; cdr3_aa: CASSLDTGTGVSGNTIYF
j_call: TRBJ2-5; clone_size: .; v_call: TRBV4-3; d_call: .; cdr3_nt: TGCGCCAGCAGCCAAGGGGGAAGCAACTGGGAGACCCAGTACTTC; cdr3_aa: CASSQGGSNWETQYF
j_call: TRBJ2-3; clone_size: many; v_call: TRBV29-1; d_call: TRBD2; cdr3_nt: TGCAGCGTTGAAGGGTGGGAGGGGACCACAGATACGCAGTATTTT; cdr3_aa: CSVEGWEGTTDTQYF
j_call: TRBJ2-5; clone_size: few; v_call: TRBV7-2; d_call: .; cdr3_nt: TGTGCCAGCAGCTTAACTGGGGGGGCTGGGGAGACCCAGTACTTC; cdr3_aa: CASSLTGGAGETQYF
j_call: TRBJ2-3; clone_size: .; v_call: TRBV12-3/TRBV12-4; d_call: TRBD2; cdr3_nt: TGTGCCAGCAGTGGCGTAGCGGGAGCCTTGAGCACAGATACGCAGTATTTT; cdr3_aa: CASSGVAGALSTDTQYF
j_call: TRBJ2-5; clone_size: .; v_call: TRBV5-1; d_call: .; cdr3_nt: TGCGCCAGCAGCTTGTCCGGGGGCCGATCAGAGACCCAGTACTTC; cdr3_aa: CASSLSGGRSETQYF
j_call: TRBJ1-1; clone_size: .; v_call: TRBV6-2/TRBV6-3; d_call: .; cdr3_nt: TGTGCCAGCAGTTACTCGACAGTCTACACTGAAGCTTTCTTT; cdr3_aa: CASSYSTVYTEAFF
j_call: TRBJ1-1; clone_size: .; v_call: TRBV10-2; d_call: .; cdr3_nt: TGCGCCAGCAGTGAGTTCGGGGACACTGAAGCTTTCTTT; cdr3_aa: CASSEFGDTEAFF
j_call: TRBJ2-1; clone_size: .; v_call: TRBV6-5; d_call: TRBD2; cdr3_nt: TGTGCCAGCAGTTACCCCACTGGCGGGAGCTTTAATGAGCAGTTCTTC; cdr3_aa: CASSYPTGGSFNEQFF
j_call: TRBJ1-5; clone_size: many; v_call: TRBV6-2/TRBV6-3; d_call: TRBD1; cdr3_nt: TGTGCCAGCAGCCTACTGACAGGGGGCGTTCGGCAGCCCCAGCATTTT; cdr3_aa: CASSLLTGGVRQPQHF
j_call: TRBJ2-7; clone_size: many; v_call: TRBV5-1; d_call: .; cdr3_nt: TGCGCCAGCAGCTTCTCAGGACAGATGGGGGTCTACGAGCAGTACTTC; cdr3_aa: CASSFSGQMGVYEQYF
j_call: TRBJ2-7; clone_size: many; v_call: TRBV12-3/TRBV12-4; d_call: TRBD1; cdr3_nt: TGTGCCAGCAGTCCCAGACAGGGCGTGCAGTACTTC; cdr3_aa: CASSPRQGVQYF
j_call: TRBJ2-5; clone_size: few; v_call: TRBV12-3/TRBV12-4; d_call: TRBD1; cdr3_nt: TGTGCCAGCAGACTCGACAGGGTTGAGACCCAGTACTTC; cdr3_aa: CASRLDRVETQYF
j_call: TRBJ2-1; clone_size: once; v_call: TRBV27; d_call: .; cdr3_nt: TGTGCCAGCAGTAGATTCGGGGGCGCTTGGGAGCAGTTCTTC; cdr3_aa: CASSRFGGAWEQFF
j_call: TRBJ1-2; clone_size: many; v_call: TRBV7-2; d_call: .; cdr3_nt: TGTGCCAGCAGCTTGGGCAGGTCGGGCTATGGCTACACCTTC; cdr3_aa: CASSLGRSGYGYTF
j_call: TRBJ1-6; clone_size: many; v_call: TRBV10-3; d_call: TRBD1; cdr3_nt: TGTGCCATCAGTCCGTCGATCTGGACAGGGGCGAATTCACCCCTCCACTTT; cdr3_aa: CAISPSIWTGANSPLHF
j_call: TRBJ2-1; clone_size: many; v_call: TRBV24-1; d_call: .; cdr3_nt: TGTGCCACCAGTGATTTCGATGGCAATGAGCAGTTCTTC; cdr3_aa: CATSDFDGNEQFF
j_call: TRBJ1-2; clone_size: .; v_call: TRBV12-3/TRBV12-4; d_call: .; cdr3_nt: TGTGCCAGCAGTTTCGTCGGGGGCTATGGCTACACCTTC; cdr3_aa: CASSFVGGYGYTF
j_call: TRBJ2-7; clone_size: .; v_call: TRBV9; d_call: .; cdr3_nt: TGTGCCAGCAGCGTCAGTTGGGGAGAGTGGAACGAGCAGTACTTC; cdr3_aa: CASSVSWGEWNEQYF
j_call: TRBJ2-1; clone_size: few; v_call: TRBV25-1; d_call: TRBD2; cdr3_nt: TGTGCCAGCAGTGGTCCCAAAGGAGCGGGAAGGTACAATGAGCAGTTCTTC; cdr3_aa: CASSGPKGAGRYNEQFF
j_call: TRBJ2-5; clone_size: few; v_call: TRBV9; d_call: TRBD1; cdr3_nt: TGTGCCAGCAGCGTAGAGCAACAGGGGATCCAAGAGACCCAGTACTTC; cdr3_aa: CASSVEQQGIQETQYF
j_call: TRBJ1-1; clone_size: few; v_call: TRBV5-1; d_call: .; cdr3_nt: TGTGCCAGCAGCTTGGAGGGGATGAACACTGAAGCTTTCTTT; cdr3_aa: CASSLEGMNTEAFF
j_call: TRBJ2-7; clone_size: .; v_call: TRBV30; d_call: TRBD2; cdr3_nt: TGTGCCTGGAGTCCGGTGCGTAGCGGGAGTCCCGGAGGGGCCTACGAGCAGTACTTC; cdr3_aa: CAWSPVRSGSPGGAYEQYF
j_call: TRBJ2-7; clone_size: .; v_call: TRBV7-2; d_call: .; cdr3_nt: TGTGCCAGCAGCGTCCGACAGATTCCCTACGAGCAGTACTTC; cdr3_aa: CASSVRQIPYEQYF
j_call: TRBJ1-3; clone_size: many; v_call: TRBV12-3/TRBV12-4; d_call: TRBD1; cdr3_nt: TGTGCCAGCAACCACAGGGGTGGAAACACCATATATTTT; cdr3_aa: CASNHRGGNTIYF
j_call: TRBJ2-1; clone_size: .; v_call: TRBV5-1; d_call: .; cdr3_nt: TGCGCCAGCAGCTTGTTGGAGGGCATGAATGAGCAGTTCTTC; cdr3_aa: CASSLLEGMNEQFF
j_call: TRBJ2-5; clone_size: many; v_call: TRBV27; d_call: .; cdr3_nt: TGTGCCAGCAGTTTAATGAAGGTGGGGGAGACCCAGTACTTC; cdr3_aa: CASSLMKVGETQYF
j_call: TRBJ2-1; clone_size: many; v_call: TRBV29-1; d_call: .; cdr3_nt: TGCAGCGTTGGGCACGGACCGCCAGGGATCTTC; cdr3_aa: CSVGHGPPGIF
j_call: TRBJ2-7; clone_size: .; v_call: TRBV7-2; d_call: .; cdr3_nt: TGTGCCAGCAGCTTAGGGAGTCGAAGCTCCTACGAGCAGTACTTC; cdr3_aa: CASSLGSRSSYEQYF
j_call: TRBJ1-4; clone_size: .; v_call: TRBV20-1; d_call: TRBD1; cdr3_nt: TGCAGTCCCCGACAGGGGTTAGGGGAAAAACTGTTTTTT; cdr3_aa: CSPRQGLGEKLFF
j_call: TRBJ2-7; clone_size: many; v_call: TRBV6-5; d_call: TRBD1; cdr3_nt: TGTGCCAGCAGTTACCTCCCCGGACAGGGGTCCTACGAGCAGTACTTC; cdr3_aa: CASSYLPGQGSYEQYF
j_call: TRBJ2-1; clone_size: many; v_call: TRBV18; d_call: .; cdr3_nt: TGTGCCAGCTCACCAATAGGAAGTGAGCAGTTCTTC; cdr3_aa: CASSPIGSEQFF
j_call: TRBJ1-5; clone_size: few; v_call: TRBV18; d_call: TRBD1; cdr3_nt: TGTGCCAGCTCACCCGACAGGGCGGGTCAGCCCCAGCATTTT; cdr3_aa: CASSPDRAGQPQHF
j_call: TRBJ2-3; clone_size: many; v_call: TRBV12-3/TRBV12-4; d_call: .; cdr3_nt: TGTGCCACAACGCAAGGGGCAGTCACAGATACGCAGTATTTT; cdr3_aa: CATTQGAVTDTQYF
j_call: TRBJ1-4; clone_size: .; v_call: TRBV20-1; d_call: .; cdr3_nt: TGCAGTGCTCCCCAGGGCGGGAATGAAAAACTGTTTTTT; cdr3_aa: CSAPQGGNEKLFF
j_call: TRBJ2-1; clone_size: many; v_call: TRBV12-3/TRBV12-4; d_call: TRBD1; cdr3_nt: TGTGCCAGCAGTTTCTTCGACAGGGGGAGGTACAATGAGCAGTTCTTC; cdr3_aa: CASSFFDRGRYNEQFF
j_call: TRBJ2-1; clone_size: few; v_call: TRBV25-1; d_call: TRBD2; cdr3_nt: TGTGCCAGCAGTTATGGGACTAGCGTCTACAATGAGCAGTTCTTC; cdr3_aa: CASSYGTSVYNEQFF
j_call: TRBJ2-5; clone_size: .; v_call: TRBV5-5; d_call: TRBD1; cdr3_nt: TGTGCCAGCAGCCCACAGGGGTATGTGGAGACCCAGTACTTC; cdr3_aa: CASSPQGYVETQYF
j_call: TRBJ2-7; clone_size: many; v_call: TRBV10-3; d_call: .; cdr3_nt: TGTGCCATCAGTGATCCTTGGCAGGGCAACGAGCAGTACTTC; cdr3_aa: CAISDPWQGNEQYF
j_call: TRBJ1-1; clone_size: .; v_call: TRBV30; d_call: .; cdr3_nt: TGTGCCTGCCCGAAGGAGAACACTGAAGCTTTCTTT; cdr3_aa: CACPKENTEAFF